The 2 T cell receptor beta chains below come from one sample, sequenced in a study of response to subunit inactivated influenza vaccine. TCRdb passed the RT-PCR reads through MiXCR, listing each CDR3 protein once. The sample records around 530,000 distinct CDR3 sequences, more than 15% being singletons. The source material was CD4+ T cells sorted from PBMCs, sampled less than 30 months after vaccination. The receptors here all came from a man between 50 and 70 years old who received an inactivated influenza vaccine.

A few counts support this clonotype. The V and J genes are TRBV5-1 and TRBJ1-1, with no clear D. This CDR3 region has 14 residues. V was clipped by 4 bases and J by 4 bases, with 14 bases between them. Germline lookup yields CDR1 SGHRS and CDR2 YFSETQ. Here the CDR3 reads CASSKGVPGTEAFF. The CDR3 DNA sequence: TGCGCCAGCAGCAAGGGAGTCCCGGGCACTGAAGCTTTCTTT. The full variable domain, its missing parts supplied by reference TRBV5-1 and TRBJ1-1, is KAGVTQTPRYLIKTRGQQVTLSCSPISGHRSVSWYQQTPGQGLQFLFEYFSETQRNKGNFPGRFSGRQFSNSRSEMNVSTLELGDSALYLCASSKGVPGTEAFFGQGTRLTVV.

The chain combines TRBV6-1 with TRBJ2-2; TRBD2 might be the D (6 bases). This CDR3 comprises 15 residues. V lost 6 bases, J lost 1 base, and 12 bases lay in between. The V gene's germline CDR1 is MNHNS and CDR2 SASEGT. This chain's CDR3 is CASRRRLGNTGELFF. The CDR3 DNA sequence: TGTGCCAGCAGAAGAAGACTAGGGAACACCGGGGAGCTGTTTTTT.